This passage covers 2 T cell receptor beta chains from one sample sequenced in a study of CD8 T cells in ankylosing spondylitis. TCRdb reprocessed the 5' RACE reads with MiXCR, giving one entry per CDR3 protein. The data hold 350,000 or so distinct CDR3 sequences, with 11% observed a single time. The sample taken for sequencing was blood, either unsorted or a sorted T cell fraction (not recorded which). Receptors originate from a female donor with ankylosing spondylitis or in good health (not recorded which).

This clonotype was picked up a small number of times. The chain is built from TRBV7-2 and TRBJ1-5; D not resolved. Trimming took 5 bases from V and 6 from J, leaving 17 bases between them. Germline CDR1 reads SGHTA; CDR2 reads FQGNSA. The CDR3 has 15 residues. For the CDR3, the DNA is TGTGCCAGCAGCCCGAAGGGCCCGATGGGTCAGCCCCAGCATTTT. Protein: CASSPKGPMGQPQHF.

This clonotype was detected a few times. This chain links TRBV20-1 with TRBJ1-2; D not resolved. V lost 1 base and J 1 base, leaving 10 bases between the germline ends. Per the germline V gene, CDR1 is DFQATT and CDR2 is SNEGSKA (reference sequence). The CDR3 runs to 14 residues. This CDR3 is CSARVAGFNYGYTF. CDR3 nucleotides: TGCAGTGCTAGAGTGGCAGGCTTTAACTATGGCTACACCTTC.